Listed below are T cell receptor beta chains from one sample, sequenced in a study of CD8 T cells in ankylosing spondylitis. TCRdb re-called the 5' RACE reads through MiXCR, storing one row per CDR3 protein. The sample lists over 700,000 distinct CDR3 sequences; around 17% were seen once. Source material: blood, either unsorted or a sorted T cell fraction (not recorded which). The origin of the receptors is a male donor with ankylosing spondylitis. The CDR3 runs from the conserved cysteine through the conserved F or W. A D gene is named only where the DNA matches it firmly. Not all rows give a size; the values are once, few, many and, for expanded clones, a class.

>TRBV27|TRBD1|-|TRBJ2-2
CASRPDRAFTNTGELFF
TGTGCCAGCAGGCCTGACAGGGCCTTTACGAACACCGGGGAGCTGTTTTTT
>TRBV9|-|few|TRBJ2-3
CASSVAGERSAGTTDTQYF
TGTGCCAGCAGCGTAGCTGGGGAGCGGTCCGCGGGGACCACAGATACGCAGTATTTT
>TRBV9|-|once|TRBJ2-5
CASSADGNQETQYF
TGTGCCAGCAGCGCCGACGGAAACCAAGAGACCCAGTACTTC
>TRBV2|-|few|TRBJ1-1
CASSATTAYQLHTEAFF
TGTGCCAGCAGCGCAACGACGGCCTACCAACTCCACACTGAAGCTTTCTTT
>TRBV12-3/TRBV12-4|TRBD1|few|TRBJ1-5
CASSHDRGNQPQHF
TGTGCCAGCAGTCACGACAGGGGTAATCAGCCCCAGCATTTT
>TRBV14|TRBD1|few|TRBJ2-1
CASSRDRGPYNEQFF
TGTGCCAGCAGCCGGGACAGGGGTCCCTACAATGAGCAGTTCTTC
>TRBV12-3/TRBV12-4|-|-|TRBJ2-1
CASEGGDEQFF
TGTGCCAGCGAGGGAGGTGATGAGCAGTTCTTC
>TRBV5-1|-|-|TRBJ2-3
CASSSTPGLSTDTQYF
TGCGCCAGCAGCTCGACTCCGGGACTTAGCACAGATACGCAGTATTTT
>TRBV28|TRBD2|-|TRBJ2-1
CASSLGTSGLNEQFF
TGTGCCAGCAGCCTCGGGACTAGCGGGCTCAATGAGCAGTTCTTC
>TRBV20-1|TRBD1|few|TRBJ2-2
CSARSGTGTGSLAF
TGCAGTGCTAGATCGGGTACCGGGACAGGGTCTCTAGCTTTT
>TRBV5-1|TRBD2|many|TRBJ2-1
CASRSSAGGNNEQFF
TGCGCCAGCAGGAGCTCAGCGGGGGGGAACAATGAGCAGTTCTTC
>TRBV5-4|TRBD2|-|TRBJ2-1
CASSPGLGRDNEQFF
TGTGCCAGCAGCCCGGGACTAGGTAGGGACAATGAGCAGTTCTTC
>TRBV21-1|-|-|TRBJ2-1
CASSKSGTSGRASGEQFF
TGTGCCAGCAGCAAATCTGGGACTAGCGGGAGGGCCTCGGGTGAGCAGTTCTTC
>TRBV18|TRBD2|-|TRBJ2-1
CASSQVGGENEQFF
TGTGCCAGCTCACAGGTCGGGGGGGAGAATGAGCAGTTCTTC
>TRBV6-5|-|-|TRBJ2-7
CASSYGGLHSYEQYF
TGTGCCAGCAGTTACGGGGGACTCCACTCCTACGAGCAGTACTTC
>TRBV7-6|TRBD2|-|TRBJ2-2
CASSSSASGLSGTGELFF
TGTGCCAGCAGCAGCTCCGCTAGCGGCTTGAGTGGGACCGGGGAGCTGTTTTTT
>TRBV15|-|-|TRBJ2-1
CATSAAHWGAHNEQFF
TGTGCCACCAGCGCCGCACATTGGGGGGCACACAATGAGCAGTTCTTC
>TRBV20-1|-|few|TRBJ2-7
CSARDLSGNSYEQYF
TGCAGTGCTAGAGATCTCAGCGGCAACTCCTACGAGCAGTACTTC
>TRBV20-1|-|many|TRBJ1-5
CSARRGNQPQHF
TGCAGTGCTAGAAGAGGGAATCAGCCCCAGCATTTT
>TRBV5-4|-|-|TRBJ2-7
CASSPRPAKQSEQYF
TGTGCCAGCAGCCCCCGACCCGCGAAACAGAGCGAGCAGTACTTC
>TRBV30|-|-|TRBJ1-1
CASDVYGNTEAFF
TGTGCCTCGGACGTTTATGGGAACACTGAAGCTTTCTTT
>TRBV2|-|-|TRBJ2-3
CASSGGSVGTQYF
TGTGCCAGCAGTGGGGGATCGGTGGGTACGCAGTATTTT
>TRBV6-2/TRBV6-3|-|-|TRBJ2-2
CASSVASEAGELFF
TGTGCCAGCAGCGTCGCTAGCGAAGCCGGGGAGCTGTTTTTT
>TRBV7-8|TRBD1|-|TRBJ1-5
CASSSRRGQGNQPQHF
TGTGCCAGCAGCTCCCGTCGGGGACAGGGGAACCAGCCCCAGCATTTT
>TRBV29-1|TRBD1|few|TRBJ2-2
CSVRTGEPLSNTGELFF
TGCAGCGTAAGGACAGGGGAACCCTTATCGAACACCGGGGAGCTGTTTTTT
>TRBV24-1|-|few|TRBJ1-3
CATSDSPGQGNLRNTIYF
TGTGCCACCAGTGATTCCCCGGGACAAGGGAACCTCCGAAACACCATATATTTT
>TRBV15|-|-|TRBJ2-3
CATSREGGGGQVYF
TGTGCCACCAGCAGAGAGGGAGGAGGGGGCCAGGTGTATTTT
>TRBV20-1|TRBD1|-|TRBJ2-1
CSAFTGGGEQFF
TGCAGTGCTTTTACAGGGGGCGGCGAGCAGTTCTTC
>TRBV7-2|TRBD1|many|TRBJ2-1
CASSSRDRARSYNEQFF
TGTGCCAGCAGCTCACGGGACAGGGCTCGCTCCTACAATGAGCAGTTCTTC
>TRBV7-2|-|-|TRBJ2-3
CASSLNSPGTDTQYF
TGTGCCAGCAGCTTAAACAGTCCTGGCACAGATACGCAGTATTTT
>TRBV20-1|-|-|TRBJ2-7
CSASSRLGGYEQYF
TGCAGTGCTAGTAGCCGTCTGGGGGGATACGAGCAGTACTTC
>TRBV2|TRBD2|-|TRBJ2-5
CASISGGAGQETQYF
TGTGCCAGCATCAGCGGGGGGGCGGGACAAGAGACCCAGTACTTC
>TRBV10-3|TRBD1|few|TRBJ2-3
CAISSWTGTFTDTQYF
TGTGCCATCAGTTCCTGGACAGGGACTTTCACAGATACGCAGTATTTT
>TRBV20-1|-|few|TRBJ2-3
CSAVQGSTDTQYF
TGCAGTGCTGTGCAGGGGAGCACAGATACGCAGTATTTT
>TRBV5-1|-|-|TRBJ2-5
CASSSPGGAGETQYF
TGCGCCAGCAGCTCCCCCGGGGGCGCCGGGGAGACCCAGTACTTC
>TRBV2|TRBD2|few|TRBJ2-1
CASRVSGEQFF
TGTGCCAGCAGGGTTAGCGGGGAGCAGTTCTTC